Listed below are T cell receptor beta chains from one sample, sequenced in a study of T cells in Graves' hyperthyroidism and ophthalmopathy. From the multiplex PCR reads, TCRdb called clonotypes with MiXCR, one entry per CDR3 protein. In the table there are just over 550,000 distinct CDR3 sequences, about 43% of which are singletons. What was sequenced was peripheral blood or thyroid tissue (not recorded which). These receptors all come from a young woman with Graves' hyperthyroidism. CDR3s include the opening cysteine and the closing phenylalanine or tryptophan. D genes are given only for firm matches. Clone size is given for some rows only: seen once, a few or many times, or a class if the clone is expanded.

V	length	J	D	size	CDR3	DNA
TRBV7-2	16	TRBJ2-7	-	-	CASSQDRAARSYEQYF	TGTGCCAGCAGCCAAGATCGGGCGGCCCGCTCCTACGAGCAGTACTTC
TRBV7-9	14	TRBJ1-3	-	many	CASNGGTSGNTIYF	TGTGCCAGCAACGGTGGGACCTCTGGAAACACCATATATTTT
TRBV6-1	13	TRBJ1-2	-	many	CASSEATGTGYTF	TGTGCCAGCAGTGAAGCAACAGGGACTGGCTACACCTTC
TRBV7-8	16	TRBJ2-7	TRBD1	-	CASSYRRDRGTYEQYF	TGTGCCAGCAGCTACCGCCGGGACAGGGGGACCTACGAGCAGTACTTC
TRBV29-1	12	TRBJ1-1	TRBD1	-	CSVQRTGGEAFF	TGCAGCGTGCAACGGACAGGGGGCGAAGCTTTCTTT
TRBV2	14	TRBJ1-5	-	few	CASRSGLSNQPQHF	TGTGCCAGCAGATCGGGACTGAGCAATCAGCCCCAGCATTTT
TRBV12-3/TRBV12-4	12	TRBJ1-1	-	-	CASSGQMFEAFF	TGTGCCAGCAGCGGACAGATGTTTGAAGCTTTCTTT
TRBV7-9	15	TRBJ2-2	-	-	CASSLVGPNTGELLF	TGTGCCAGCAGCTTAGTGGGCCCGAACACCGGGGAGCTGCTTTTT
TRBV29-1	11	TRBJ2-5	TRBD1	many	CSFRGLETQYF	TGCAGCTTCAGGGGGTTGGAGACCCAGTACTTC
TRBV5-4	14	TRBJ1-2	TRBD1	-	CASSWGAGGGGYTF	TGTGCCAGCAGCTGGGGGGCAGGGGGCGGTGGCTACACCTTC
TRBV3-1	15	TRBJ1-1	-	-	CASSQDASGATEAFF	TGTGCCAGCAGCCAAGATGCTTCGGGGGCCACTGAAGCTTTCTTT
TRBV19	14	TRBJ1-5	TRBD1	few	CASKGGQGYQPQHF	TGTGCCAGTAAAGGAGGACAGGGGTATCAGCCCCAGCATTTT
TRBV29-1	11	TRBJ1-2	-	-	CSVGPGTGYTF	TGCAGCGTCGGTCCAGGGACTGGCTACACCTTC
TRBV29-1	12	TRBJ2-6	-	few	CSVWSGANVLTF	TGCAGCGTTTGGAGTGGGGCCAACGTCCTGACTTTC
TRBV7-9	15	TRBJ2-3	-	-	CASSLTRDSTDTQYF	TGTGCCAGCAGCTTAACCCGGGACTCCACAGATACGCAGTATTTT
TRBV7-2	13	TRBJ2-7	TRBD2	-	CASSLGLAGLQYF	TGTGCCAGCAGCCTCGGACTAGCGGGTTTGCAGTACTTC
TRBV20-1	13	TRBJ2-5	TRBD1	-	CSASGTGGETQYF	TGCAGTGCTAGCGGGACAGGGGGAGAGACCCAGTACTTC
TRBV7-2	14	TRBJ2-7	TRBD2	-	CASSHERESDEQYF	TGTGCCAGCAGCCATGAGCGGGAGTCAGACGAGCAGTACTTC
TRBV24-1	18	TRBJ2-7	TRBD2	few	CATSETSGIILAGHEQYF	TGTGCCACCAGTGAGACTAGCGGGATTATACTGGCGGGGCACGAGCAGTACTTC
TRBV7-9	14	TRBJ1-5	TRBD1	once	CASSFRQGVQPQHF	TGTGCCAGCAGCTTCAGACAGGGTGTTCAGCCCCAGCATTTT
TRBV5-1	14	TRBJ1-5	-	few	CASSSEGGHQPQHF	TGCGCCAGCAGCTCTGAGGGGGGGCATCAGCCCCAGCATTTT
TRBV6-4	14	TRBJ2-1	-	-	CASSVSGRNNEQFF	TGTGCCAGCAGTGTCTCGGGACGCAACAATGAGCAGTTCTTC
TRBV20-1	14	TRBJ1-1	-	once	CSAPHPQGNTEAFF	TGCAGTGCCCCTCATCCCCAGGGGAACACTGAAGCTTTCTTT
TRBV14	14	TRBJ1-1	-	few	CASRAPGLDTEAFF	TGTGCCAGCAGAGCCCCAGGGTTGGACACTGAAGCTTTCTTT
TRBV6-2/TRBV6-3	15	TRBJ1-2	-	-	CASSYPGAGNYGYTF	TGTGCCAGCAGTTACCCGGGGGCGGGCAACTATGGCTACACCTTC
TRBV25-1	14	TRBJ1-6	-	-	CASSPGARNSPLHF	TGTGCCAGCTCACCAGGGGCCAGAAATTCACCCCTCCACTTT
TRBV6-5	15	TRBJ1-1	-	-	CASSFGQSLNTEAFF	TGTGCCAGCAGTTTTGGACAGAGTCTTAACACTGAAGCTTTCTTT
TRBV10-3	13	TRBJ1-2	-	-	CAISEMGSYGYTF	TGTGCCATCAGTGAGATGGGATCTTATGGCTACACCTTC
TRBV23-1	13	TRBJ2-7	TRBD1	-	CASSQRTGTEQYF	TGTGCCAGCAGTCAAAGGACAGGGACTGAGCAGTACTTC
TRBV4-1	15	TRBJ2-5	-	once	CASSQRTLGSETQYF	TGCGCCAGCAGCCAAAGGACTCTGGGATCGGAGACCCAGTACTTC
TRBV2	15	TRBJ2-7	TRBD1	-	CASSEGGRGIYEQYF	TGTGCCAGCAGTGAAGGTGGCAGGGGGATCTACGAGCAGTACTTC
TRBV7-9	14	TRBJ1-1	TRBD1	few	CASSQPTGATEAFF	TGTGCCAGCAGCCAGCCGACAGGGGCCACTGAAGCTTTCTTT
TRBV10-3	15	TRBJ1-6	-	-	CAISEVSPRNSPLHF	TGTGCCATCAGTGAAGTCAGTCCCAGGAATTCACCCCTCCACTTT
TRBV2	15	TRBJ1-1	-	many	CASSEAGDPNTEAFF	TGTGCCAGCAGTGAAGCTGGGGATCCGAACACTGAAGCTTTCTTT
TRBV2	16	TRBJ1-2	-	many	CASSEGGEFKDYGYTF	TGTGCCAGCAGTGAAGGGGGGGAGTTTAAGGACTATGGCTACACCTTC
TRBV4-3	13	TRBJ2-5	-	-	CASSLKLDRPQYF	TGCGCCAGCAGCCTCAAATTGGACAGACCCCAGTACTTC
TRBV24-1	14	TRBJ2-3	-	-	CATSDIRESDTQYF	TGTGCCACCAGTGATATCCGGGAATCTGATACGCAGTATTTT
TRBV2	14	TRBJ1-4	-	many	CASILGGEGEKLFF	TGTGCCAGCATCCTCGGGGGGGAAGGTGAAAAACTGTTTTTT
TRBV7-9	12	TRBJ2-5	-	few	CASSQDYGTQYF	TGTGCCAGCAGCCAAGATTACGGGACCCAGTACTTC
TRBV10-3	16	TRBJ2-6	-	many	CAISPIEGSGANVLTF	TGTGCCATCAGTCCCATAGAAGGAAGTGGGGCCAACGTCCTGACTTTC
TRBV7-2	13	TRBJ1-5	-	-	CASSLGLHQPQHF	TGTGCCAGCAGCTTAGGGCTCCATCAGCCCCAGCATTTT
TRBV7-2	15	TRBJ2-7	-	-	CASSEEYWVAYEQYF	TGTGCCAGCAGCGAAGAGTATTGGGTGGCCTACGAGCAGTACTTC